Listed here is a single T cell receptor beta chain. Its antigen is unknown. Base quality data are lacking; no much larger clone is found one base away. The same CDR3 also results from other DNA sequences found in this sample. This entry belongs to a study of cytomegalovirus exposure and HLA in healthy donors (dated by TCRdb to about 2017). About the full investigation: In an earlier analysis of 550 to 750 of the donors, about 260 Gb of sequence data and 95 million to 130 million unique TCR beta sequences from roughly 190 million T cells were reported. An early release that covered several hundred HLA-typed donors contained about 290 gigabases of sequencing data and 70 million to 100 million unique TCR sequences. Of the approximately 400 genotyped donors, roughly 85% fell in the genetic ancestry cluster associated with self-reported Caucasian donors. The study aimed to test whether cataloging public T cell receptors could reveal signatures of past pathogen exposure. The T cell repertoires of several hundred subjects were profiled by immunosequencing and related to cytomegalovirus serostatus. Along with the roughly 670-subject first cohort, a separate validation cohort of over 90 different subjects was used. The study combined high-throughput TCR immunosequencing, statistical association of individual TCRs with disease status, and machine learning to predict cytomegalovirus infection status. A later analysis re-examined previously published TCR beta repertoires from hundreds of donors and added high-resolution HLA genotyping to investigate patterns of TCR occurrence. Rather than drawing on any new phenotypic data, the later analysis identified candidate immune exposures from TCR beta sequences and the way those sequences occurred across donors. An earlier analysis of some 500 of the donors applied high-throughput TCR beta sequencing to assess whether each TCR beta V gene segment acted as functional or pseudogenic. Donor age, sex, ethnicity and CMV serostatus were compiled alongside the repertoire data. Genome-wide SNP genotypes for about 65% of the roughly 670 donors were used in a later genetic analysis, which treated that subset as a discovery cohort. Every repertoire in the discovery cohort had been generated on one and the same sequencing platform. HLA typing included class I and class II loci at four-digit resolution. Typing coverage differed by locus: A, B, C, DRB1 and DQB1 were typed in roughly 620-630 donors, DQA1 in 522, DPA1 in nearly 610, and DPB1 in about 450. A few DR-DQ haplotypes were handled as single units for association and clustering because linkage in the cohort was strong. Across 398 genotyped donors of the cohort, an average of approximately 220,000 unique TCR beta nucleotide sequences per donor were sequenced, and 15% to 20% of those sequences were non-productive. The paper's findings and limits, for the study overall: A total of 150 or so TCR beta chains were listed by the study as associated with cytomegalovirus. When HLA alleles, especially DR and DQ, strongly co-occurred, attributing TCR associations to individual alleles was difficult. Most TCR sequences were seen in very few donors, while some public TCRs were found in many individuals. According to a later analysis, parvovirus B19, influenza, CMV and Epstein-Barr virus appeared linked to several top co-occurrence clusters. CMV serostatus was the only immune exposure information available for the cohort. A cluster of highly shared sequence variants was judged likely to be a technical artifact of the sequencing pipeline. Correlated functional status among segregating V segments might be attributable to linkage disequilibrium, but an unknown experimental factor could not be ruled out. Because HLA typing was missing for some donors at each locus, association tests included only the typed subset. In vitro tests confirmed that a few of the cytomegalovirus-associated TCR beta chains recognize cytomegalovirus antigens. The classifier was reported to diagnose cytomegalovirus status with high specificity and sensitivity in both the original cohort and the validation cohort. According to a later genetic analysis, donors in an Asian-associated ancestry cluster had fewer N-insertions in productive TCRs than the approximately 650-donor mean. The presence/absence analyses assumed that sequencing depth was roughly uniform across donors, and that assumption may not be true. Some IMGT-functional V segments, including TRBV6-2 and TRBV6-3, could not be distinguished by the 87-base-pair reads and were therefore excluded. In a later analysis, the rate of TCR association differed among HLA loci, with DRB1 alleles having the most associated TCRs and HLA-C alleles having the fewest. A further reported finding was that TCR beta sequences accurately predicted the HLA-A and HLA-B alleles for most subjects in the first cohort. Specific HLA alleles were associated with roughly 17,000 TCR beta sequences at a false discovery rate of 0.05 in a later analysis. Because counts were too low, seventeen rarely observed V segments, including chromosome 9 orphons, were left out of the earlier analysis of several hundred of the donors. An association between a missense DCLRE1C variant and V-gene and J-gene trimming of TCR beta chains was found in a later genetic analysis and replicated in an independent cohort. According to the authors, the approach could potentially be generalized to other disease states and immunological phenotypes. In a later analysis, HLA-associated TCR beta chains showed more clonal expansion and lower generation probabilities than non-associated chains that were equally common. A later analysis found that most CMV-associated TCR beta chains appeared HLA-restricted, with HLA associations seemingly driven largely by CMV exposure. In an earlier analysis of a few hundred of the donors, most TCR beta V segments were observed in productive rearrangements about 90% or about 30% of the time, broadly matching IMGT annotations. In this cohort, only TCR beta chains were sequenced, and detectable features were limited by the absence of alpha or paired-chain data.

The cohort comprised 670 or so healthy bone marrow donors. At the time of sampling, all cohort members were nominally healthy, though unrecorded immune exposures were likely present. The donor tested CMV seropositive and was one of the 289 seropositive cohort members. A peripheral blood sample was provided by each donor, and peripheral blood mononuclear cells were used for TCR beta sequencing. Genomic DNA was extracted from the blood cell samples with the Qiagen DNeasy Blood Extraction Kit. CDR1 and CDR2 are drawn from the germline V gene: SGHRS, YFSETQ. The cysteine opens and the phenylalanine closes a CDR3 of 13 amino acids. Only the CDR3 portion is preserved as DNA: 39 bases, with reading frame beginning at the first base. V and J are truncated by 4 bases and 1 base respectively, leaving an intervening sequence of 8 bases. Library preparation used the immunoSEQ multiplex PCR assay. For the multiplex PCR, a mixture combining 60 forward primers for TCR Vbeta segments and 13 reverse primers for TCR Jbeta segments was used. The CDR3 region of rearranged TCR beta genes was amplified from genomic DNA by a multiplex PCR assay. Amplified TCR beta libraries were sequenced as 87-base-pair reads on the Illumina HiSeq System. As for the authors' bioinformatics: A later analysis counted approximately 76 million unique TCR beta chains across the 650 to 700 repertoires, and some 11 million of these chains were shared by at least two donors. A nearest-neighbor algorithm error-corrected the raw reads and collapsed the reads into unique sequences, merging closely related sequences to remove PCR and sequencing errors. CDR3 sequences were aligned to IMGT reference sequences to assign V, D and J gene segments. For a sequence to be retained, a match of at least six nucleotides to both a V gene segment and a J gene segment was required. A rearrangement was called productive if the CDR3 had no stop codons and remained in frame with V and J, and every other rearrangement was called non-productive. Following IMGT convention, CDR3 was defined as the stretch from the second conserved V-encoded cysteine to the conserved J-encoded phenylalanine. In an earlier analysis of some 550 of the donors, sequences lacking an unambiguous match to a single V gene segment were excluded. In an earlier analysis of several hundred of the donors, V segments were called functional above 56.7% productive rearrangements and were called segregating when the between-donor standard deviation exceeded 5%. A statistical classification framework was built for diagnosing cytomegalovirus status from the catalog of TCR beta chain sequences. A later analysis assigned V and J genes by comparing TCR nucleotide sequences with IMGT/GENE-DB human TR gene sequences. Using the TCRdist pipeline, a later analysis assigned CDR3 sequences along with most-parsimonious VDJ recombination scenarios. In a later analysis, each TCR beta chain was defined by its CDR3 amino acid sequence together with its V-gene family, and reads lacking a unique V-gene family were excluded. To address suspected cross-contamination and a sequencing artifact, a later analysis removed several hundred highly shared, low-generation-probability nucleotide sequences. In a later analysis, a clonal expansion index was calculated for each public chain from normalized within-repertoire ranks of inferred template counts. Generation probabilities in a later analysis came from a VDJ recombination model fitted to out-of-frame rearrangements, and those results were checked against IGoR. Hypergeometric tests were used in a later analysis to score TCR-TCR, TCR-HLA and TCR-CMV co-occurrence, with a repertoire-size bias correction applied to the TCR pairs. A later analysis estimated false discovery rates by permuting HLA or CMV assignments 20 times. In a later analysis, co-occurring TCRs were grouped using DBSCAN, with TCRdist sequence similarity added in when clustering inside HLA-allele-positive subsets. For co-occurrence clustering, repertoires with fewer than 30,000 or more than 120,000 public chains were excluded, along with four to six repertoires with anomalous nucleotide sharing. TCRdb retrieved this table from immuneACCESS and kept in-frame rearrangements only. Not all clones are present; in checked studies, unresolved V genes account for under half, and no reason is known for the remainder. Clone size and V and J calls were adopted from that table, with D and trimming inferred from the DNA. In this sample the table shows 150,000 to 200,000 clones, around 76% of which occur a single time. Together, the top ten hold approximately 2.1% of the sample.

This TCR was recovered from a woman aged 25 to 45 in good health and CMV-seropositive. Sequencing used PBMCs. Here the chain combines TRBV5-1 and TRBJ2-5; perhaps TRBD1 is the D gene, with 5 bases matching. The CDR3 sequence is CASSPGIQETQYF. Read as DNA, the sequence is TGCGCCAGCAGCCCAGGGATCCAAGAGACCCAGTACTTC. This CDR3, with the reference TRBV5-1 and TRBJ2-5 proteins standing in past its ends, gives the full variable domain KAGVTQTPRYLIKTRGQQVTLSCSPISGHRSVSWYQQTPGQGLQFLFEYFSETQRNKGNFPGRFSGRQFSNSRSEMNVSTLELGDSALYLCASSPGIQETQYFGPGTRLLVL.